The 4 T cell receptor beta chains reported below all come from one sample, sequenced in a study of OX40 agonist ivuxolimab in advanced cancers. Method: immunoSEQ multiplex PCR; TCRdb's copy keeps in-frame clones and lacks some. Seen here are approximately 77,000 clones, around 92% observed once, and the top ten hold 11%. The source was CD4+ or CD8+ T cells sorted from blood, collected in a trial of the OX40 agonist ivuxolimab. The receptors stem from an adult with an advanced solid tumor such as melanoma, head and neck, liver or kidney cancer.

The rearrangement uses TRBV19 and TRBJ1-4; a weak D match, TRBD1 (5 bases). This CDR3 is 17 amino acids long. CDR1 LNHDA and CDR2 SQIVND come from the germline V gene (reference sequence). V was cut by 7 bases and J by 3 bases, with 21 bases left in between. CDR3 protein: CASKSDIEGLANEKLFF. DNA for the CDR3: TGTGCCAGTAAATCGGACATTGAGGGGCTGGCTAATGAAAAACTGTTTTTT.

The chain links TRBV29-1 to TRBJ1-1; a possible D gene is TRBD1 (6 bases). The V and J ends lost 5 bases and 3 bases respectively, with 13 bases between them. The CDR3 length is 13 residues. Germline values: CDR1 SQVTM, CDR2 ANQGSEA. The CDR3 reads CSVSGTLDTEAFF. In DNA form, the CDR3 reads TGCAGCGTTTCAGGGACACTGGACACTGAAGCTTTCTTT.

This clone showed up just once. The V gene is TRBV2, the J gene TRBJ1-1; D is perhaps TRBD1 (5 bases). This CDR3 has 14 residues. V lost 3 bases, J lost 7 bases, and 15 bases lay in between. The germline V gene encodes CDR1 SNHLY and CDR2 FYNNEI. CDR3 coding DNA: TGTGCCAGCAGTGAGGGCCGGAGACAGTTTGAAGCTTTCTTT. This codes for CASSEGRRQFEAFF.

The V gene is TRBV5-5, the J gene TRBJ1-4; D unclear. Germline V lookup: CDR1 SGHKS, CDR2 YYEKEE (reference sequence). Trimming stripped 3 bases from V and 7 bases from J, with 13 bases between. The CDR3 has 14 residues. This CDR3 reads CASSSTYPTEKLFF. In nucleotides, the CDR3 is TGTGCCAGCAGCTCAACCTACCCGACTGAAAAACTGTTTTTT.